The 27 T cell receptor beta chains listed next were all sequenced from one sample in a study of cytomegalovirus exposure and HLA in healthy donors. PCR was performed using 60 Vbeta and 13 Jbeta primers. The method was immunoSEQ multiplex PCR; TCRdb's version includes in-frame clones alone and lacks a portion of them. The sample carries about 170,000 clones, around 86% recorded once. The sample taken for sequencing was PBMCs. The receptor set was obtained from a male donor in good health and CMV-seronegative.

CDR3 sequence reads: CASSPDSSTDTQYF. The CDR3 DNA follows: TGTGCCAGCTCACCAGACAGTAGCACAGATACGCAGTATTTT. The genes are TRBV18 and TRBJ2-3, with D possibly matching TRBD1 (5 bases). CDR3 length: 14 residues. Germline loops: CDR1 KGHSH, CDR2 LQKENI. V was pared by 2 bases and J by 0 bases, with 6 bases between. Complete variable domain (other parts from reference TRBV18 and TRBJ2-3): NAGVMQNPRHLVRRRGQEARLRCSPMKGHSHVYWYRQLPEEGLKFMVYLQKENIIDESGMPKERFSAEFPKEGPSILRIQQVVRGDSAAYFCASSPDSSTDTQYFGPGTRLTVL.

This rearrangement joins TRBV5-6 to TRBJ2-2; D not resolved. This CDR3 is 14 amino acids long. V shed 3 bases and J shed 2 bases, with 8 bases lying between them. Germline V lookup: CDR1 SGHDT, CDR2 YYEEEE. The CDR3 region is CASSWNRNTGELFF. CDR3 coding DNA: TGTGCCAGCAGCTGGAACAGAAACACCGGGGAGCTGTTTTTT.

The chain links TRBV29-1 to TRBJ2-7; 8 positions agree with TRBD2. The CDR3 totals 15 residues. The trim removed 1 base at V and 4 bases at J, leaving 9 bases unmatched. Germline loops: CDR1 SQVTM, CDR2 ANQGSEA. CDR3 residues: CSVEGGASGRYEQYF. The CDR3 bases are TGCAGCGTTGAAGGGGGGGCTAGCGGGCGATACGAGCAGTACTTC.

Comments on this clone: The sample has other DNA sequences that encode this CDR3 too. This chain connects TRBV6-1 to TRBJ2-5; 12 nucleotides agree with TRBD2. V lost 4 bases to trimming and J lost 2 bases; unmatched junction nucleotides: 2. The germline V gene has CDR1 MNHNS and CDR2 SASEGT. This CDR3 spans 15 amino acids. The CDR3 DNA reads as TGTGCCAGCAGTGGGGGACTAGCGGGTCAAGAGACCCAGTACTTC. Translating gives CASSGGLAGQETQYF.

This chain uses TRBV5-1 with TRBJ2-7; a weak D match, TRBD1 (6 bases). Trimming shortened V by 4 bases and J by 5 bases, and 13 bases separated the two germline ends. Germline CDR1 is SGHRS and CDR2 is YFSETQ. The CDR3 consists of 13 residues. CDR3 protein: CASSTQGWNEQYF. The CDR3, as DNA: TGCGCCAGCAGCACACAGGGCTGGAACGAGCAGTACTTC.

This clone was picked up a small number of times. The chain has TRBV10-3 and TRBJ1-1; D not certain. Germline CDR1 is ENHRY and CDR2 is SYGVKD. Trimming took 2 bases from V and 6 from J, leaving 7 bases between them. The CDR3 loop spans 12 amino acids. The chain's CDR3 is CAISETTAEAFF. DNA of the CDR3: TGTGCCATCAGTGAGACTACCGCTGAAGCTTTCTTT.

This clone was seen a few times. The chain recombines TRBV10-2 with TRBJ1-4; TRBD1 might be the D (5 bases). V dropped 5 bases and J dropped 4 bases, with 8 bases sitting between them. Germline V lookup: CDR1 WSHSY, CDR2 SAAADI. This CDR3 spans 13 amino acids. DNA for the CDR3: TGCGCCAGCAGTCGGGACTTTAATGAAAAACTGTTTTTT. Translated, it gives CASSRDFNEKLFF.

This clone was seen more than once but under ten times. This chain's CDR3 is CASSRGQGTEAFF. CDR3 DNA: TGTGCCAGCAGCCGTGGACAGGGCACTGAAGCTTTCTTT. The chain has TRBV4-2 and TRBJ1-1, with 8 bases identical to TRBD1. The CDR3 loop spans 13 amino acids. Germline CDR1 is LGHNA and CDR2 is YNFKEQ. V gave up 4 bases and J gave up 4 bases; unmatched junction bases: 2.

The V call is TRBV5-4, the J call TRBJ1-5; maybe TRBD1 (5 bases). Germline CDR1 reads SGHNT; CDR2 reads YYREEE (reference sequence). The CDR3 totals 18 residues. Trimming took 0 bases from V and 3 from J, leaving 19 bases between them. The CDR3 loop is CASSLDNRQPFYNQPQHF. The CDR3 bases are TGTGCCAGCAGCTTGGATAATCGACAGCCGTTCTACAATCAGCCCCAGCATTTT. Looking up the rest from reference TRBV5-4 and TRBJ1-5 gives the full variable domain: ETGVTQSPTHLIKTRGQQVTLRCSSQSGHNTVSWYQQALGQGPQFIFQYYREEENGRGNFPPRFSGLQFPNYSSELNVNALELDDSALYLCASSLDNRQPFYNQPQHFGDGTRLSIL.

This clone occurred once. The rearrangement uses TRBV25-1 and TRBJ2-7; 9 positions agree with TRBD1. The CDR3 is 14 residues long. The germline CDR1 and CDR2 sequences are MGHDK and SYGVNS. The V segment lost 3 bases and the J segment 4 bases; nucleotides outside the gene matches: 4. CDR3 loop: CASSEGQGPYEQYF. The CDR3 nucleotides are TGTGCCAGCAGTGAGGGACAGGGTCCGTACGAGCAGTACTTC.

This sequence joins TRBV4-3 and TRBJ2-3; 8 bases are a match to TRBD1. V was clipped by 2 bases and J by 4 bases; unmatched bases: 5. This CDR3 region has 15 residues. Looked up from germline, CDR1 is LGHNA and CDR2 is YSLEER. As DNA, the CDR3 is TGCGCCAGCAGCCAAACCGGGACAGGATCAGATACGCAGTATTTT. Translated: CASSQTGTGSDTQYF.

This clone was seen a single time. CDR3 nucleotide sequence: TGTGCCAGCAGCTTCGGCCAGGCAAACATTCAGTACTTC. It is translated as CASSFGQANIQYF. The chain employs TRBV7-2 and TRBJ2-4; unclear D gene. The CDR3 has 13 residues. The germline gives CDR1 SGHTA, CDR2 FQGNSA. The V end lost 3 bases, the J end lost 6 bases, and 9 bases lay between the germline ends.

The chain carries TRBV14 and TRBJ2-5, with 7 bases matching TRBD1. Germline trimming cut 1 base from V and 1 base from J; bases unmatched to any gene: 3. CDR3 length: 15 amino acids. Germline values: CDR1 SGHDN, CDR2 FVKESK. CDR3 DNA: TGTGCCAGCAGCCAAGCAGGGACAGTCCAAGAGACCCAGTACTTC. Amino acids: CASSQAGTVQETQYF. The full variable domain, completed using reference TRBV14 and TRBJ2-5, is EAGVTQFPSHSVIEKGQTVTLRCDPISGHDNLYWYRRVMGKEIKFLLHFVKESKQDESGMPNNRFLAERTGGTYSTLKVQPAELEDSGVYFCASSQAGTVQETQYFGPGTRLLVL.

The chain uses TRBV11-2 and TRBJ2-1; D is perhaps TRBD1 (6 bases). V gave up 3 bases and J gave up 4 bases, with 13 bases separating them. Per the germline V gene, CDR1 is SGHAT and CDR2 is FQNNGV. The CDR3 is 15 amino acids. The CDR3 coding sequence is TGTGCCAGCAGCTTTGGCAGAGGACAGTACAATGAGCAGTTCTTC. Residues: CASSFGRGQYNEQFF.

The chain employs TRBV2 and TRBJ2-5; 7 bases fit TRBD1. The CDR3 spans 13 residues. Unmatched junction bases numbered 10, after V lost 10 bases and J lost 5 bases. Looked up from germline, CDR1 is SNHLY and CDR2 is FYNNEI. The CDR3 DNA is TGTGCCACCAGCACAGGGGATGTGGAGACCCAGTACTTC. Translating gives CATSTGDVETQYF. Full variable domain (remainder filled in from reference TRBV2 and TRBJ2-5): EPEVTQTPSHQVTQMGQEVILRCVPISNHLYFYWYRQILGQKVEFLVSFYNNEISEKSEIFDDQFSVERPDGSNFTLKIRSTKLEDSAMYFCATSTGDVETQYFGPGTRLLVL.

The chain is built from TRBV19 and TRBJ1-1; D uncertain. The CDR3 is 14 residues long. Trimming stripped 9 bases from V and 1 base from J, with 15 bases between. The germline gives CDR1 LNHDA, CDR2 SQIVND (reference sequence). CDR3 loop: CASRVTEANTEAFF. The CDR3 DNA sequence: TGTGCCAGCCGGGTTACGGAGGCGAACACTGAAGCTTTCTTT.

This clone was seen a few times. The chain uses TRBV19 and TRBJ1-4; possibly TRBD1 for D (6 bases). The germline V gene encodes CDR1 LNHDA and CDR2 SQIVND (reference sequence). The CDR3 has 13 amino acids. Trimming cost V 7 bases and J 5 bases, with 11 bases left between them. As DNA, the CDR3 is TGTGCCAGTATGGCAAGGGGGAATGAAAAACTGTTTTTT. It encodes CASMARGNEKLFF.

The rearrangement uses TRBV15 and TRBJ1-1; D possibly corresponds to TRBD1 (5 bases). Germline V gene sequence: CDR1 LNHNV, CDR2 YYDKDF (reference sequence). V lost 1 base, J lost 2 bases, and 8 bases lay in between. This CDR3 has 14 residues. The CDR3 sequence: CATSRGQGNTEAFF. The CDR3 region has the DNA TGTGCCACCAGCAGAGGCCAGGGAAACACTGAAGCTTTCTTT.

V and J are TRBV18 and TRBJ1-1, with a weak D call TRBD1 (6 bases). This CDR3 has 15 residues. Germline V gives CDR1 KGHSH, CDR2 LQKENI. V lost 0 bases and J lost 5, with 13 bases in between. The CDR3 reads CASSPPPRGSTEAFF. The CDR3 DNA follows: TGTGCCAGCTCACCACCGCCCAGGGGTAGTACTGAAGCTTTCTTT.

The chain uses TRBV29-1 and TRBJ1-1; D call uncertain. CDR1 is SQVTM, CDR2 ANQGSEA, per germline. Trimming left V 3 bases short and J 1 base short, with 6 bases between. The CDR3 loop spans 12 amino acids. Here the CDR3 DNA reads TGCAGCGTTGATGCCAGGAACACTGAAGCTTTCTTT. Its translation is CSVDARNTEAFF.

As for this clone: Other DNA sequences within the sample encode an identical CDR3. This chain uses TRBV10-1 with TRBJ1-1, with TRBD1 as a possible D gene (5 bases). Germline CDR1 WNHNN, CDR2 SYGVQD (reference sequence). V was clipped by 2 bases and J by 2 bases, with 9 bases between them. The CDR3 consists of 14 residues. Here the CDR3 reads CASSEGGSNTEAFF. CDR3 DNA sequence: TGCGCCAGCAGTGAGGGGGGGTCCAACACTGAAGCTTTCTTT.

The V call is TRBV6-5, the J call TRBJ2-5, with 9 bases lining up with TRBD1. Losses at the gene ends were 7 bases for V and 4 bases for J; bases not matched to a gene: 10. The germline CDR1 and CDR2 sequences are MNHEY and SVGAGI. This CDR3 has 15 amino acids. The CDR3 sequence: CASTAGTGYLETQYF. The CDR3 DNA follows: TGTGCCAGCACCGCCGGGACAGGGTACCTAGAGACCCAGTACTTC.

The chain combines TRBV29-1 with TRBJ1-1, with 7 bases identical to TRBD1. V was clipped by 6 bases and J by 0 bases; unmatched bases: 13. Germline V gene lookup returns CDR1 SQVTM and CDR2 ANQGSEA. The CDR3 totals 16 residues. The CDR3 DNA reads as TGCAGCGTGACCGGGACAGAACCGTTTCTGAACACTGAAGCTTTCTTT. This encodes CSVTGTEPFLNTEAFF.

This rearrangement joins TRBV30 to TRBJ1-2; 9 nucleotides match TRBD1. This CDR3 is 13 amino acids long. Germline CDR1 GTSNPN, CDR2 SVGIG (reference sequence). With V trimmed by 5 bases and J by 5 bases, 6 bases remained unmatched. CDR3 protein: CAWGRTGEYGYTF. CDR3 DNA sequence: TGTGCCTGGGGGAGGACAGGGGAATATGGCTACACCTTC.

On this clone itself: This same CDR3 is encoded by further DNA sequences in the sample. The rearrangement joins TRBV7-6 to TRBJ2-7, with 12 bases matching TRBD1. This CDR3 has 13 amino acids. Germline V gene sequence: CDR1 SGHVS, CDR2 FNYEAQ. V lost 5 bases and J lost 12; bases outside the gene matches: 8. The CDR3, as DNA: TGTGCCAGCAGCACGGGACAGGGGGCCTGGCTGTACTTC. It encodes CASSTGQGAWLYF.

This clone was seen a single time. V and J are TRBV7-2 and TRBJ2-7; 10 nucleotides agree with TRBD2. CDR3 size: 15 residues. The trim removed 5 bases at V and 0 bases at J, leaving 4 bases unmatched. Germline CDR1 SGHTA, CDR2 FQGNSA. CDR3 coding DNA: TGTGCCAGCAGCGCCTTAGCGGGGGGCTCCTACGAGCAGTACTTC. It yields the protein CASSALAGGSYEQYF. The whole variable domain, filled in from reference TRBV7-2 and TRBJ2-7, reads GAGVSQSPSNKVTEKGKDVELRCDPISGHTALYWYRQSLGQGLEFLIYFQGNSAPDKSGLPSDRFSAERTGGSVSTLTIQRTQQEDSAVYLCASSALAGGSYEQYFGPGTRLTVT.

Concerning this clone: Distinct nucleotide sequences in the sample also encode this CDR3. CDR3 nucleotides: TGTGCCAGCAGTTACGGGGGGAATCAGCCCCAGCATTTT. It encodes CASSYGGNQPQHF. This chain links TRBV6-5 with TRBJ1-5; D possibly corresponds to TRBD1 (5 bases). CDR3 length equals 13 residues. The germline V gene encodes CDR1 MNHEY and CDR2 SVGAGI. Trimming shortened V by 2 bases and J by 4 bases, and 6 bases separated the two germline ends.